This T cell receptor beta chain was sequenced in a study of Ad26.COV2.S vaccination and SARS-CoV-2 variants. General study points: Placebo recipients showed lower spike-specific TCR breadth than vaccinees. Comparable non-spike TCR breadth was observed in vaccine and placebo recipients.

Remarks on this clone: Its antigen is unknown.

Using immunoSEQ multiplex PCR, the repertoire was profiled, and TCRdb retains in-frame clones only, with some absent. The table records about 350,000 clones, around 92% of them present only once. The J segment lost 6 bases and the V segment lost 4 bases, leaving 8 bases of the junction unmatched. The CDR3 has 15 amino acids. CDR1 and CDR2 (germline): LGHNA, YSLEER. Sequenced here: peripheral blood, sampled after recovery from COVID-19. V is TRBV4-3 and J is TRBJ1-4; the match to TRBD1 covers 7 bases. This TCR was sampled from a human donor who had recovered from COVID-19. Here the CDR3 reads CASSRIQGLYEKLFF. CDR3 nucleotides: TGCGCCAGCAGCCGAATACAGGGGTTATATGAAAAACTGTTTTTT.